This T cell receptor (beta chain) was captured in a study of shared clonotypes between healthy human individuals (dated by TCRdb to about 2020). Study-level background: A couple of women and three men aged 18 to 49 years were included in the cohort. For each donor, CD4 naive and CD4 memory were each run on three plates, CD8 naive on two plates, and CD8 memory on one plate. To estimate repertoire size and how much clonotypes are shared between individuals, the study performed deep sequencing of blood TCR repertoires from about five healthy adults. Libraries were prepared and TCR repertoires were sequenced by different laboratories using diverse techniques, in order to increase sequencing depth and limit assay-specific biases. Each donor's leukapheresis produced roughly between roughly 0.85 and 9.5 billion PBMCs. The research as a whole found: Sampling was limited to blood, and TCR repertoires in tissue likely differ from TCR repertoires in blood. Even with the large sequencing depth, rarefaction of the sorted-subset datasets indicated that sequencing was incomplete. Naive subsets generally had larger estimated clonotype richness than memory subsets. Higher generation probabilities were observed for clonotypes shared by all four sorted-subset donors than for non-shared clonotypes. Pairwise subsampling indicated that sequencing depth was expected to affect the degree of clonotype sharing among donors. Across a few donors, about 5.2% of naive CD4, approximately 3.5% of naive CD8, 2.3% of memory CD4, and 0.4% of memory CD8 clonotypes were shared. Because the study included a small number of donors, the genetic and exposure-history diversity represented was limited.

A remark on this clone: What this receptor recognizes is not known. No clone much larger than this one lies a single base away; base qualities are absent.

The donors were healthy, HIV-negative adults with no recently reported acute infections or vaccinations. Every donor was a Caucasian adult residing in Nashville, Tennessee, USA. CD4+ T cells were enriched by magnetic negative selection, after which naive cells were positively selected on CD45RA and the negative fraction was taken as the memory subset. Blood was collected by leukapheresis, and PBMCs were isolated by Ficoll-Histopaque density gradient centrifugation and then cryopreserved in liquid nitrogen vapor phase. Analytical flow cytometry was used to check the purity and quantity of every magnetically sorted T cell population. Each sorted fraction had its genomic DNA isolated and then quantified by UV absorbance on a Nanodrop 2000c. TCR CDR3 regions were amplified from genomic DNA by multiplex PCR using the deep immunoSEQ assay. Extracted genomic DNA from each cell subset was spread evenly across all wells of several immunoSEQ 96-well plates, with each plate serving as a replicate. For sorted subsets, roughly 200 ng genomic DNA, equal to about 30,000 T cell genomes, was loaded into each replicate PCR. Purified libraries were measured with a Qubit 3.0 fluorometer, size-checked on a Bioanalyzer 2100, and measured again with the KAPA Library Quantification kit. Each immunoSEQ 96-well plate was sequenced on its own single-read 150-cycle Illumina NextSeq 550 flow cell. The source study handled its data this way. Because only junctional sequences without quality scores were contained in the immunoSEQ output, filtering matching that applied to full-length reads could not be performed. To assign V/J genes and CDR3, sequences were annotated against IMGT germline references using PyIR, a Python wrapper for IgBLAST v1.9. Reads with weak V/J assignments (E-value above 1e-6), missing CDR3, stop codons, out-of-frame junctions, or ambiguous translated residues were removed. V3J clonotypes were defined by identical inferred V gene, J gene, and CDR3 amino acid sequence. Percentage overlap between repertoires was calculated by dividing the number of shared unique clonotypes by the size of the smaller repertoire. Richness of each repertoire was evaluated using RTK rarefaction, the Chao1 estimator, and Recon v2.1 estimates of unobserved clonotypes. OLGA was used to compute generation probabilities for all TCRbeta clonotypes that the gDNA method yielded from a few donors. What TCRdb holds here is the immuneACCESS table cut down to in-frame rearrangements. Part of the clones is not present; checked against another copy, under half of the missing clones reflect an unresolved V gene, and the others are unexplained. The DNA gave D and trimming, while V, J and clone size come from that table. The sample data list 650,000 to 750,000 clones, and around 72% of these were observed just once. Clones ranked in the top ten supply 1.8% of the sample.

Trimming removed 3 bases from V and 3 bases from J, leaving 15 bases between the germline ends. Taken from cysteine to phenylalanine, the CDR3 has 16 residues. This entry keeps only the CDR3 DNA: 48 bases, framed from base 1. CDR1 and CDR2 are read off the germline V gene (reference sequence) as LNHDA and SQIVND. This TCR was sampled from a woman aged 25-40 years in good health. The V and J genes are TRBV19 and TRBJ1-5; the D gene is perhaps TRBD1, on 5 matching bases. Sequences were obtained from memory CD4+ T cells sorted from blood. The cell subset or site label on this specimen signifies: CD45RA-negative fraction. The bases are TGTGCCAGTAGTATTAGTGGCAGGGTCTTCAATCAGCCCCAGCATTTT. Its protein is CASSISGRVFNQPQHF.